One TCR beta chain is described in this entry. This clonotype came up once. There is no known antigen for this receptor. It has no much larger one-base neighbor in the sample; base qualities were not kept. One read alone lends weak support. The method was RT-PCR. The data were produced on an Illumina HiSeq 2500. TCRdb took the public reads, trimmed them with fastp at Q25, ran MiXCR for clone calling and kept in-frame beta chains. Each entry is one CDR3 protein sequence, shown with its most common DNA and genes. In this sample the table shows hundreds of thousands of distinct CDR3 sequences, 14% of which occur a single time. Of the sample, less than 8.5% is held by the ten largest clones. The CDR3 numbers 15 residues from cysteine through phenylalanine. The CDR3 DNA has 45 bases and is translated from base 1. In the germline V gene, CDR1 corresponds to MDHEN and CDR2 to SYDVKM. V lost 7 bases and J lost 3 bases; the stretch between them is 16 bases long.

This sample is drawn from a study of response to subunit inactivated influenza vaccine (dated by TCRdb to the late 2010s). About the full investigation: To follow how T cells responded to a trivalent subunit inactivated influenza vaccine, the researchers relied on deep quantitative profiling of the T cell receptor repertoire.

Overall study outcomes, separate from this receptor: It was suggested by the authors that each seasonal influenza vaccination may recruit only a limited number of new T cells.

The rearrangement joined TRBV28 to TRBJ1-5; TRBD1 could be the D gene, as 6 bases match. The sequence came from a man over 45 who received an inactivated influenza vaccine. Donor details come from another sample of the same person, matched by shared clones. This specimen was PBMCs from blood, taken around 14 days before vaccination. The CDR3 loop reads CASMGTQTTNQPQHF. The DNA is TGTGCCAGCATGGGGACACAGACAACCAATCAGCCCCAGCATTTT.